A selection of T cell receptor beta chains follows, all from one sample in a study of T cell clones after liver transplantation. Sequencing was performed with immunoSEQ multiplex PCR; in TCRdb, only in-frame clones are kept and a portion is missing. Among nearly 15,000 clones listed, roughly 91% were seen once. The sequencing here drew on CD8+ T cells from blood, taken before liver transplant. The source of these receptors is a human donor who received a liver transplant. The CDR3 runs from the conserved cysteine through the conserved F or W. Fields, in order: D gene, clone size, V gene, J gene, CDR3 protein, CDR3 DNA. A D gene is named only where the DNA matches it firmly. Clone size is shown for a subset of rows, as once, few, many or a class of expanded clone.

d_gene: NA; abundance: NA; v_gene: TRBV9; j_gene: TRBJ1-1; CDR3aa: CASSVGWNTEAFF; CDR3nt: TGTGCCAGCAGCGTAGGTTGGAACACTGAAGCTTTCTTT
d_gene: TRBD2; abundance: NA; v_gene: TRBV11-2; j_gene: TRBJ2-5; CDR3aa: CASSSTLAGGQETQYF; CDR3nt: TGTGCCAGCAGCTCAACGCTAGCGGGAGGGCAAGAGACCCAGTACTTC
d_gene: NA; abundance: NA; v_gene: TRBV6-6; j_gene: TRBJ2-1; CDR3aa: CASSYIGSSYNEQFF; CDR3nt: TGTGCCAGCAGTTACATAGGTAGCTCCTACAATGAGCAGTTCTTC
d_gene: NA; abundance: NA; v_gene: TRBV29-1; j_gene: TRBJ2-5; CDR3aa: CSVVDGWGSETQYF; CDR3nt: TGCAGCGTTGTTGACGGGTGGGGGAGCGAGACCCAGTACTTC
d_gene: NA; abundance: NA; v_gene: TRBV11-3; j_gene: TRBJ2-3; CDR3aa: CASSLHNTQYF; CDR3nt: TGTGCCAGCAGCCTCCACAATACGCAGTATTTT
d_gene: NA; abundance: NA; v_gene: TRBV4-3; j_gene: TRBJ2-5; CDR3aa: CASSQLASEETQYF; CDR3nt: TGCGCCAGCAGCCAGCTGGCTTCCGAAGAGACCCAGTACTTC
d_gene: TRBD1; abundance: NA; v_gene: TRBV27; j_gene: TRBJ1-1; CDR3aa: CASSLGTGTGTEAFF; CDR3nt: TGTGCCAGCAGTTTAGGGACAGGGACGGGCACTGAAGCTTTCTTT
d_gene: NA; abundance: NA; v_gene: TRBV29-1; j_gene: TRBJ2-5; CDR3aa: CSVYGNGIETQYF; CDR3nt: TGCAGCGTTTATGGGAATGGAATAGAGACCCAGTACTTC
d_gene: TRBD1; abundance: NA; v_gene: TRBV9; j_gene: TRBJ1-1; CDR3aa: CASSLQGGMNTEAFF; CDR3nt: TGTGCCAGCAGCCTTCAGGGGGGGATGAACACTGAAGCTTTCTTT
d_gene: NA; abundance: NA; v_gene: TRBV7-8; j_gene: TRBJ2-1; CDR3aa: CASTLTSGVGNEQFF; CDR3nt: TGTGCCAGCACCCTGACGTCAGGGGTAGGGAATGAGCAGTTCTTC
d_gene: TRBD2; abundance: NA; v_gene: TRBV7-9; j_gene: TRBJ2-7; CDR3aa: CASSFVGVGTSGMIYEQYF; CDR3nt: TGTGCCAGCAGCTTCGTAGGGGTGGGGACTAGCGGGATGATCTACGAGCAGTACTTC
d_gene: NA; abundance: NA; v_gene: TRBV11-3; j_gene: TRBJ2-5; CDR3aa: CASRGDGIQETQYF; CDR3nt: TGTGCCAGCAGAGGGGACGGTATCCAAGAGACCCAGTACTTC
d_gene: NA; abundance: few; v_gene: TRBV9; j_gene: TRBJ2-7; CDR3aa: CASSSGGGLGEQYF; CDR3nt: TGTGCCAGCAGCTCCGGTGGGGGATTAGGGGAGCAGTACTTC
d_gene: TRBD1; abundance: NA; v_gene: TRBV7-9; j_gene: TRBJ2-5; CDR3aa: CASSLADRGQETQYF; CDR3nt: TGTGCCAGCAGCTTAGCGGACAGGGGGCAAGAGACCCAGTACTTC
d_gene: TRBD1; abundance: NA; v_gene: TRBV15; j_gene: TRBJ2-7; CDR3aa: CATSRPGQSYEQYF; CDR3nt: TGTGCCACCAGCAGACCGGGACAGAGTTACGAGCAGTACTTC
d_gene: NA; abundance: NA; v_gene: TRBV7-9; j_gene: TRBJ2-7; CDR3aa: CASSLGPGYEQYF; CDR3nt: TGTGCCAGCAGCTTAGGCCCCGGATACGAGCAGTACTTC
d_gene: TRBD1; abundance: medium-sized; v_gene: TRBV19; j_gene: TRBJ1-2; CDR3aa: CASNYPGQGAYGYTF; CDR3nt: TGTGCCAGTAATTATCCCGGCCAGGGGGCCTATGGCTACACCTTC
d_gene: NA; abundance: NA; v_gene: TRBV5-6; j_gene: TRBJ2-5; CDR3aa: CASSLNPPETQYF; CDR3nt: TGTGCCAGCAGCTTAAACCCCCCAGAGACCCAGTACTTC
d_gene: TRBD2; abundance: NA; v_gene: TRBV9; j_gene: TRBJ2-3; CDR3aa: CASSGTSGRRTDTQYF; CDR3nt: TGTGCCAGCAGCGGAACTAGCGGGAGGCGCACAGATACGCAGTATTTT
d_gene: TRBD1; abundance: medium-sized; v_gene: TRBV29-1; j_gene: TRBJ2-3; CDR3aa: CSDLQGPTDTQYF; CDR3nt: TGCAGCGACCTACAGGGGCCCACAGATACGCAGTATTTT
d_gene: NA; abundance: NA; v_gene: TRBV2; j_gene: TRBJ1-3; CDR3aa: CASMGAANSGNTIYF; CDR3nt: TGTGCCAGCATGGGGGCCGCCAACTCTGGAAACACCATATATTTT
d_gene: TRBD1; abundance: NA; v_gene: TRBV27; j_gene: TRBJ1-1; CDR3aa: CASKGTGDTEAFF; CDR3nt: TGTGCCAGCAAGGGGACAGGGGACACTGAAGCTTTCTTT
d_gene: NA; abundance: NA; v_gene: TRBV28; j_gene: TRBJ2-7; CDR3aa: CASMGGRSYEQYF; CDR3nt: TGTGCCAGCATGGGGGGACGCTCCTACGAGCAGTACTTC
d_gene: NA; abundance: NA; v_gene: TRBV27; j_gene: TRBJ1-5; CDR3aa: CASSLSGSNQPQHF; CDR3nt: TGTGCCAGCAGCCTCTCAGGGAGCAATCAGCCCCAGCATTTT
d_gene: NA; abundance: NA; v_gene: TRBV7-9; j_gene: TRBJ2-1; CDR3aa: CASSSTTLNEQFF; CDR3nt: TGTGCCAGCAGCTCGACGACTCTCAATGAGCAGTTCTTC
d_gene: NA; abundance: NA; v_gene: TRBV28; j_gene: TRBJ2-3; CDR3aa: CASSLSDRGTDTQYF; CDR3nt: TGTGCCAGCAGTTTGTCGGATAGGGGCACAGATACGCAGTATTTT
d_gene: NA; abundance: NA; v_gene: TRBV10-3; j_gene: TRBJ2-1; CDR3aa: CATQVEGYNEQFF; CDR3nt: TGTGCCACCCAGGTTGAGGGGTACAATGAGCAGTTCTTC
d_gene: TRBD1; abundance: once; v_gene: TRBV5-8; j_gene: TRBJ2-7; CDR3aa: CASSLFEQGAYEQYF; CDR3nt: TGTGCCAGCAGCTTGTTTGAACAGGGGGCCTACGAGCAGTACTTC
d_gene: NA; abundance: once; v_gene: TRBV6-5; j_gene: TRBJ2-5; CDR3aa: CASTSGETQYF; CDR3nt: TGTGCCAGCACCAGTGGAGAGACCCAGTACTTC
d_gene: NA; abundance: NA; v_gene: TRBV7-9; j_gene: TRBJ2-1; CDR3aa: CASSGGPSSAGRSYNEQFF; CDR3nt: TGTGCCAGCAGCGGGGGCCCTAGCTCAGCGGGGCGCTCCTACAATGAGCAGTTCTTC
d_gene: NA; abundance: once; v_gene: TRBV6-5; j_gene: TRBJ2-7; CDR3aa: CASSLDEEDGGEQYF; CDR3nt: TGTGCCAGCAGCCTCGACGAGGAGGATGGAGGCGAGCAGTACTTC
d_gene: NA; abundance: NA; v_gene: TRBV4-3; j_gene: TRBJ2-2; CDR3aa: CASSHFTNTGELFF; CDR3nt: TGCGCCAGCAGCCACTTTACGAACACCGGGGAGCTGTTTTTT
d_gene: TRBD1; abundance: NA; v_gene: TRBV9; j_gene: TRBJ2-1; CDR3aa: CASSVGQGVGEQFF; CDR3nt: TGTGCCAGCAGCGTGGGACAGGGGGTTGGTGAGCAGTTCTTC
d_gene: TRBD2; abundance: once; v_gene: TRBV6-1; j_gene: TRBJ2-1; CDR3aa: CASTRLADHNEQFF; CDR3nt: TGTGCCAGCACCCGACTAGCGGATCACAATGAGCAGTTCTTC
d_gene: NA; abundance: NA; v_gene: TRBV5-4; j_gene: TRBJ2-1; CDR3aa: CASSLSGISVEQFF; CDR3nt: TGTGCCAGCAGCTTGTCGGGCATTTCAGTTGAGCAGTTCTTC
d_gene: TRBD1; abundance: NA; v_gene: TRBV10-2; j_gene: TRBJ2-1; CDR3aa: CASSGDRGYEQFF; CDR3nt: TGCGCCAGCAGTGGAGACAGGGGATATGAGCAGTTCTTC
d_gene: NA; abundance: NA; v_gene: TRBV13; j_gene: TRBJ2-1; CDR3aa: CASSPPLSYNEQFF; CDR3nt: TGTGCCAGCAGCCCCCCGCTCTCCTACAATGAGCAGTTCTTC
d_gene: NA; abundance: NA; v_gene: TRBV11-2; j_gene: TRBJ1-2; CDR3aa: CASSLTPGSFYGYTF; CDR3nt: TGTGCCAGCAGCTTAACCCCCGGCAGTTTCTATGGCTACACCTTC
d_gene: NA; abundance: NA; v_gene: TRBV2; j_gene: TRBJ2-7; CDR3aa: CASSEYQATYEQYF; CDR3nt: TGTGCCAGCAGTGAATACCAGGCGACCTACGAGCAGTACTTC
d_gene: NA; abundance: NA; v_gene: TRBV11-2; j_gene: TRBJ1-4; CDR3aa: CASSRPSNEKLFF; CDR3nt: TGTGCCAGCAGCCGGCCCTCGAATGAAAAACTGTTTTTT
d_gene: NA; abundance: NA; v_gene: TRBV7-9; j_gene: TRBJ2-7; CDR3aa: CASSLDNEQYF; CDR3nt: TGTGCCAGCAGCTTAGATAACGAGCAGTACTTC
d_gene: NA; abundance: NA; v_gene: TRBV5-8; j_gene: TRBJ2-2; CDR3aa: CASSQPGGWELFF; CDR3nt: TGTGCCAGCAGCCAGCCGGGGGGCTGGGAGCTGTTTTTT
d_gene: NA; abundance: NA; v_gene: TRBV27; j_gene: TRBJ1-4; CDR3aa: CASSPLRATNEKLFF; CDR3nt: TGTGCCAGCAGTCCCCTTAGGGCAACTAATGAAAAACTGTTTTTT
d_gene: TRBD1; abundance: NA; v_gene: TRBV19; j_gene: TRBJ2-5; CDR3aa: CASSAGTGGQETQYF; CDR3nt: TGTGCCAGTAGTGCCGGGACAGGGGGGCAAGAGACCCAGTACTTC
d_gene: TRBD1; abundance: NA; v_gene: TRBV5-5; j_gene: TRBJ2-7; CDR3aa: CASSLLGQGPYEQYF; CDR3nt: TGTGCCAGCAGCTTGTTGGGACAGGGACCCTACGAGCAGTACTTC
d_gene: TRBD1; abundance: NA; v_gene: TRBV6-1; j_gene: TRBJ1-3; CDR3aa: CASMTGISGNTIYF; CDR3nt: TGTGCCAGCATGACAGGGATTTCTGGAAACACCATATATTTT
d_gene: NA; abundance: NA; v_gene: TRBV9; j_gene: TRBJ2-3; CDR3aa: CASSYSGTDTQYF; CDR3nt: TGTGCCAGCAGCTATAGCGGCACAGATACGCAGTATTTT
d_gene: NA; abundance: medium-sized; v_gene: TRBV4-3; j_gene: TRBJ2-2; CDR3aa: CASRLARDPTGELFF; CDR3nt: TGCGCCAGCCGGCTAGCTAGGGACCCCACCGGGGAGCTGTTTTTT
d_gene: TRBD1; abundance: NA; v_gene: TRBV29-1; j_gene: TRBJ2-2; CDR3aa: CSVVGGIGTGELFF; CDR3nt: TGCAGCGTTGTAGGGGGCATAGGCACCGGGGAGCTGTTTTTT
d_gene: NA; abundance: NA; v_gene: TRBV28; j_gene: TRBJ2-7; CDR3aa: CASSFGQLYEQYF; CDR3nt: TGTGCCAGCAGTTTTGGGCAGTTATACGAGCAGTACTTC
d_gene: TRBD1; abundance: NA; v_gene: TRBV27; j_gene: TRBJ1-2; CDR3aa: CASSLSRGGANGYTF; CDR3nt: TGTGCCAGCAGTTTATCGAGAGGGGGCGCTAACGGCTACACCTTC
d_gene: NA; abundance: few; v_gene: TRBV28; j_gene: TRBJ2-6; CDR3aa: CASSSRGANVLTF; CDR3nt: TGTGCCAGCAGTTCTCGTGGGGCCAACGTCCTGACTTTC
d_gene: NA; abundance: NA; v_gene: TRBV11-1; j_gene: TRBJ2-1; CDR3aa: CASSPPQGESENNEQFF; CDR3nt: TGTGCCAGCAGCCCTCCGCAGGGAGAAAGTGAAAACAATGAGCAGTTCTTC
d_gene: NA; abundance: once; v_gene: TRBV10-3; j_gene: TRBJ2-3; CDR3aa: CAISEGTDTQYF; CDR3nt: TGTGCCATCAGTGAAGGCACAGATACGCAGTATTTT
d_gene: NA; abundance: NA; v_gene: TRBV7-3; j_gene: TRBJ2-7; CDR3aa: CASSLGDSSYEQYF; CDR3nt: TGTGCCAGCAGCTTAGGGGACTCAAGCTACGAGCAGTACTTC